This T cell receptor beta chain was observed in a study of immune evolution from preneoplasia to lung adenocarcinoma. The overall study: HLA loss of heterozygosity: under 7.5% AIS, under 19% MIA, over 30% ADC, none AAH.

Two lung cancer pathologists independently confirmed each histologic diagnosis. Method: immunoSEQ multiplex PCR; TCRdb's copy keeps in-frame clones and lacks some. This sample has 4,900 or so clones; around 79% occur once, and the top ten carry about 6.7%. CDR3 length equals 15 residues. Germline V lookup: CDR1 SGHTA, CDR2 FQGNSA. V was clipped by 2 bases and J by 0 bases; unmatched bases: 1. The chain is built from TRBV7-2 and TRBJ2-1; TRBD1 matches at 7 bases. The sample was FFPE lung adenocarcinoma in situ tissue. This TCR was recovered from a person aged 60-80 years with lung adenocarcinoma. CDR3 sequence (DNA): TGTGCCAGCAGCTTAACAGGGGACTCCTACAATGAGCAGTTCTTC. It encodes CASSLTGDSYNEQFF.